Presented here are 19 T cell receptor beta chains from one specimen sequenced in a study of T cell responses to AZD1222 COVID-19 vaccine. TCRdb's copy holds only in-frame clones and misses some; the assay was immunoSEQ multiplex PCR. The data hold 150,000 or so clones, with over 75% observed a single time. Sequencing was performed on peripheral blood, taken on day 0 of AZD1222 vaccination. The origin of the receptors is an adult in good health.

This clone appeared a single time. V and J are TRBV7-2 and TRBJ2-3, with unresolved D. Between the trimmed V and J ends, which lost 2 bases and 0 bases, there was a span of 9 bases. CDR1 SGHTA and CDR2 FQGNSA come from the germline V gene. The length of the CDR3 is 15 residues. The chain's CDR3 is CASSLLASSTDTQYF. In DNA form, the CDR3 reads TGTGCCAGCAGCTTACTTGCCAGCAGCACAGATACGCAGTATTTT. The entire variable domain, with the rest obtained from reference TRBV7-2 and TRBJ2-3, is as follows: GAGVSQSPSNKVTEKGKDVELRCDPISGHTALYWYRQSLGQGLEFLIYFQGNSAPDKSGLPSDRFSAERTGGSVSTLTIQRTQQEDSAVYLCASSLLASSTDTQYFGPGTRLTVL.

V usage is TRBV20-1 and J usage is TRBJ1-2, with D tentatively TRBD1 (5 bases). The CDR3 loop spans 11 amino acids. Germline V gene sequence: CDR1 DFQATT, CDR2 SNEGSKA (reference sequence). V gave up 3 bases and J gave up 7 bases, with 9 bases separating them. DNA of the CDR3: TGCAGTGCTAGTCAGGGAGGTGGCTACACCTTC. It encodes CSASQGGGYTF.

V and J are TRBV9 and TRBJ2-3; D might be TRBD1 (5 bases). Trimming left V 8 bases short and J 0 bases short, with 16 bases between. The CDR3 runs to 15 residues. Per germline, CDR1 SGDLS and CDR2 YYNGEE. CDR3 nucleotides: TGTGCCAGGGGTGGGGCAAGGCGTAGCACAGATACGCAGTATTTT. It yields the protein CARGGARRSTDTQYF.

This chain connects TRBV10-1 to TRBJ2-2; a weak D match, TRBD2 (6 bases). CDR1 is WNHNN and CDR2 is SYGVQD in the germline V gene (reference sequence). Between the trimmed V and J ends, which lost 5 bases and 2 bases, there was a span of 18 bases. The CDR3 has 17 residues. This CDR3 reads CASSHLPGTPNTGELFF. The CDR3 nucleotides read TGCGCCAGCAGTCACCTACCTGGGACTCCTAACACCGGGGAGCTGTTTTTT.

CDR3 residues: CASSLTALSGGTGELFF. DNA for the CDR3: TGTGCCAGCAGCTTAACCGCTCTTAGCGGGGGCACCGGGGAGCTGTTTTTT. V usage is TRBV7-3 and J usage is TRBJ2-2, with 9 bases lining up with TRBD2. CDR1 is SGHTA, CDR2 FQGTGA, per germline. This CDR3 contains 17 residues. The V segment lost 0 bases and the J segment 4 bases; nucleotides outside the gene matches: 6.

The J gene is TRBJ2-3, the V gene TRBV6-8; 7 bases agree with TRBD1. V was clipped by 6 bases and J by 4 bases; unmatched bases: 4. Germline assignment: CDR1 MNHGY and CDR2 SAAAGT. The CDR3 runs to 13 residues. This CDR3 reads CASRGQGADTQYF. Here the CDR3 DNA reads TGTGCCAGCAGGGGGCAGGGGGCAGATACGCAGTATTTT.

This sequence joins TRBV20-1 and TRBJ1-2, with no clear D. CDR3 length: 14 residues. The germline CDR1 and CDR2 sequences are DFQATT and SNEGSKA (reference sequence). Trimming shortened V by 3 bases and J by 2 bases, and 13 bases separated the two germline ends. The CDR3 DNA reads as TGCAGTGCTAGTGGCCCGACGGGGAACTATGGCTACACCTTC. Translation: CSASGPTGNYGYTF.

Points on this clone: At one end, the junction sequence differs from germline, possibly due to a read error. J is TRBJ2-1 and V is TRBV7-7; D remains ambiguous. The CDR3 contains 13 residues. The germline gives CDR1 SSHAT, CDR2 FNYEAQ (reference sequence). DNA for the CDR3: TGTGCTAGCAGCCCCATCAAACCAAATGAGCAGTTCTTC. It translates to CASSPIKPNEQFF.

The rearrangement links TRBV11-2 to TRBJ1-5, with D tentatively TRBD1 (5 bases). Looked up from germline, CDR1 is SGHAT and CDR2 is FQNNGV. V was pared by 5 bases and J by 6 bases, with 17 bases between. The CDR3 covers 15 residues. CDR3 in amino acids: CASSPTGSLGQPQHF. The DNA of the CDR3 is TGTGCCAGCAGCCCCACAGGATCTCTGGGTCAGCCCCAGCATTTT. Full variable domain (outside the CDR3, taken from reference TRBV11-2 and TRBJ1-5): EAGVAQSPRYKIIEKRQSVAFWCNPISGHATLYWYQQILGQGPKLLIQFQNNGVVDDSQLPKDRFSAERLKGVDSTLKIQPAKLEDSAVYLCASSPTGSLGQPQHFGDGTRLSIL.

This clone was counted only a few times. The chain joins TRBV29-1 to TRBJ1-5, with D possibly TRBD1 on 5 matching bases. V gave up 6 bases and J gave up 2 bases, with 11 bases separating them. CDR3 size: 13 residues. The V gene's germline CDR1 is SQVTM and CDR2 ANQGSEA. The chain's CDR3 is CSVQGEGNQPQHF. The CDR3 coding sequence is TGCAGCGTGCAGGGTGAGGGCAATCAGCCCCAGCATTTT.

This rearrangement joins TRBV5-1 to TRBJ2-1, with TRBD1 matching over 11 bases. Looked up from germline, CDR1 is SGHRS and CDR2 is YFSETQ. The CDR3 is 18 amino acids. V trimming: 7 bases; J trimming: 0 bases; junction bases outside the gene matches: 12. CDR3 region: CASHSGTGGIGSYNEQFF. In DNA form, the CDR3 reads TGCGCCAGCCACTCCGGGACAGGGGGGATAGGCTCCTACAATGAGCAGTTCTTC. The whole variable domain, remainder taken from reference TRBV5-1 and TRBJ2-1, is KAGVTQTPRYLIKTRGQQVTLSCSPISGHRSVSWYQQTPGQGLQFLFEYFSETQRNKGNFPGRFSGRQFSNSRSEMNVSTLELGDSALYLCASHSGTGGIGSYNEQFFGPGTRLTVL.

The V and J genes are TRBV7-9 and TRBJ1-2; possible D gene TRBD1, 5 bases. This CDR3 spans 17 amino acids. CDR1 is SEHNR and CDR2 is FQNEAQ in the germline V gene (reference sequence). The germline V and J ends were trimmed by 6 bases and 2 bases, with 22 bases remaining between them. For the CDR3, the DNA is TGTGCCAGCAGACCAGGGAGGGGAGAGGGAGCAAACTATGGCTACACCTTC. Its translation is CASRPGRGEGANYGYTF.

The CDR3 protein is CASRSGPGGADNEQFF. The CDR3 DNA sequence: TGTGCCAGCAGGTCGGGGCCGGGGGGCGCGGACAATGAGCAGTTCTTC. The V and J genes are TRBV5-5 and TRBJ2-1; a weak D match, TRBD2 (7 bases). Germline V gene data show CDR1 as SGHKS and CDR2 as YYEKEE (reference sequence). CDR3 length equals 16 residues. V was trimmed by 5 bases and J by 5 bases, leaving 20 bases between them.

V and J are TRBV3-1 (or the pseudogene TRBV3-2) and TRBJ1-5; the match to TRBD1 covers 9 bases. CDR1 and CDR2 (germline): LGHDT, YNNKEL (reference sequence). Trimming took 1 base from V and 6 from J; bases not matched to a gene: 1. This CDR3 has 14 residues. CDR3 bases: TGTGCCAGCAGCCAAGGACAGGGGGTTCAGCCCCAGCATTTT. Its translation is CASSQGQGVQPQHF.

This clone has a single count. J is TRBJ1-1 and V is TRBV21-1; TRBD1 is taken as the D call from the table, unchecked against the DNA. TRBV21-1 is assigned pseudogene status. The CDR3 covers 13 residues. This CDR3 is CASSKEQNTEAFF. The DNA for the CDR3 is TGTGCCAGCAGCAAAGAACAGAACACTGAAGCTTTCTTT.

The gene calls are TRBV18 and TRBJ1-5, with D tentatively TRBD1 (6 bases). The CDR3 length is 14 residues. CDR1 and CDR2 from the germline V gene are KGHSH and LQKENI. Between the trimmed V and J ends, which lost 9 bases and 2 bases, there was a span of 14 bases. The CDR3 loop is CASSGGGGNQPQHF. As DNA, the CDR3 is TGTGCCAGTTCGGGAGGGGGAGGCAATCAGCCCCAGCATTTT.

This clone was seen a single time. V gene TRBV5-4 combines with J gene TRBJ1-3; tentatively, D is TRBD1 (5 bases). Germline CDR1 reads SGHNT; CDR2 reads YYREEE (reference sequence). V lost 4 bases, J lost 0 bases, and 17 bases lay in between. The CDR3 covers 17 residues. CDR3 residues: CASSQNTDSRSGNTIYF. The CDR3 DNA follows: TGTGCCAGCAGCCAAAATACCGACAGCCGCTCTGGAAACACCATATATTTT.

The V gene is TRBV28, the J gene TRBJ1-1, with D perhaps matching TRBD1 (6 bases). CDR1 and CDR2 (germline): MDHEN, SYDVKM. This CDR3 has 13 amino acids. V gave up 3 bases and J gave up 1 base, with 6 bases separating them. The CDR3 DNA is TGTGCCAGCAGTTTCAGGGGGAACACTGAAGCTTTCTTT. It is translated as CASSFRGNTEAFF.

This chain uses TRBV3-1 (or the pseudogene TRBV3-2) with TRBJ2-1; no reliable D call. This CDR3 is 15 amino acids long. V lost 0 bases, J lost 6 bases, and 12 bases lay in between. Per the germline V gene, CDR1 is LGHDT and CDR2 is YNNKEL (reference sequence). This CDR3 reads CASSQDVLGFNEQFF. The CDR3 DNA reads TGTGCCAGCAGCCAAGATGTGTTAGGGTTCAATGAGCAGTTCTTC.